Each of the 12 T cell receptor beta chains below was sequenced from the same sample in a study of cytomegalovirus exposure and HLA in healthy donors (dated by TCRdb to about 2017). Libraries were prepared through the immunoSEQ multiplex PCR assay. Drawn from immuneACCESS, this table holds only the in-frame rearrangements with V and J called that TCRdb kept. Clones are partly lost; checked studies trace under half to an unresolved V gene and leave the rest unexplained. The sample has under 250,000 clones on record, about 81% of them singletons. The ten most abundant clones make up 0.95% to 1.5% of the sample. Sample: PBMCs. These TCRs come from a woman aged 25 to 39 in good health and CMV-seronegative.

The rearrangement links TRBV5-1 to TRBJ2-1; 7 nucleotides align to TRBD2. The V segment lost 1 base and the J segment 2 bases; nucleotides outside the gene matches: 3. Germline V lookup: CDR1 SGHRS, CDR2 YFSETQ. This CDR3 has 15 amino acids. CDR3 in amino acids: CASSLLAEPYNEQFF. DNA for the CDR3: TGCGCCAGCAGCTTGCTAGCGGAGCCCTACAATGAGCAGTTCTTC.

The CDR3 coding sequence is TGCGCCAGCAGCCAAGAAGGGGACAGGGTCATTAACTATGGCTACACCTTC. Amino acids: CASSQEGDRVINYGYTF. The rearrangement links TRBV4-1 to TRBJ1-2; 9 positions match TRBD1. CDR3 length equals 17 residues. From germline, CDR1 is MGHRA and CDR2 YSYEKL. V was clipped by 0 bases and J by 1 base; unmatched bases: 6.

This chain joins TRBV5-6 and TRBJ2-5, with a tentative D call TRBD2 (7 bases). V was pared by 4 bases and J by 1 base, with 14 bases between. Germline V gene data show CDR1 as SGHDT and CDR2 as YYEEEE. The CDR3 totals 15 residues. The DNA of the CDR3 is TGTGCCAGCAGCCAGTGGGGGGGGGCCCAAGAGACCCAGTACTTC. As protein: CASSQWGGAQETQYF.

This sequence joins TRBV27 and TRBJ2-1; TRBD2 matches 11 bases. This CDR3 comprises 16 residues. After removal of 3 bases from V and 7 bases from J, the junction contained 8 bases not matched to a gene. The germline gives CDR1 MNHEY, CDR2 SMNVEV (reference sequence). As DNA, the CDR3 is TGTGCCAGCAGTTTTTTACTAGCGGGGGCTAGGAATGAGCAGTTCTTC. Its protein is CASSFLLAGARNEQFF.

The V call is TRBV7-3, the J call TRBJ2-1, with a weak D call TRBD2 (6 bases). The germline CDR1 and CDR2 sequences are SGHTA and FQGTGA. This CDR3 is built from 19 residues. Trimming took off 1 base at V and 0 bases at J, with 19 bases between the two ends. CDR3 amino acids: CASSLKYQDSGRSYNEQFF. CDR3 nucleotides: TGTGCCAGCAGCTTAAAATATCAGGATAGCGGACGCTCCTACAATGAGCAGTTCTTC.

V usage is TRBV30 and J usage is TRBJ1-1, with 7 bases aligning to TRBD1. The CDR3 contains 16 residues. Germline-derived CDR1 and CDR2 are GTSNPN and SVGIG (reference sequence). Losses at the gene ends were 4 bases for V and 3 bases for J; bases not matched to a gene: 14. CDR3: CAWNPMDRTTYTEAFF. Here the CDR3 DNA reads TGTGCCTGGAATCCCATGGACAGGACTACGTACACTGAAGCTTTCTTT.

The chain links TRBV2 to TRBJ2-1, with TRBD2 matching 9 bases. Germline V gives CDR1 SNHLY, CDR2 FYNNEI. The CDR3 is 16 amino acids. V was pared by 3 bases and J by 5 bases, with 8 bases of the junction left unmatched. For the CDR3, the DNA is TGTGCCAGCAGTGAGTCGGCGGGGGGGCCCCACAATGAGCAGTTCTTC. It encodes CASSESAGGPHNEQFF.

The chain is built from TRBV9 and TRBJ2-1; TRBD2 matches 10 bases. Losses at the gene ends were 4 bases for V and 4 bases for J; bases not matched to a gene: 5. This CDR3 contains 15 residues. Germline V lookup: CDR1 SGDLS, CDR2 YYNGEE. In DNA form, the CDR3 reads TGTGCCAGCAGCCCAGGGACTAGCGTTTACAATGAGCAGTTCTTC. Its protein product is CASSPGTSVYNEQFF.

V usage is TRBV10-2 and J usage is TRBJ2-3, with TRBD2 matching 10 bases. The CDR3 is 16 amino acids. V was pared by 1 base and J by 0 bases, with 1 base of the junction left unmatched. Germline V gene data show CDR1 as WSHSY and CDR2 as SAAADI. The CDR3 DNA is TGCGCCAGCAGTGAGTGGACTAGCGGCAGCACAGATACGCAGTATTTT. Residues: CASSEWTSGSTDTQYF.

V usage is TRBV29-1 and J usage is TRBJ1-5; perhaps TRBD1 as D (5 bases). The V gene lost 4 bases and the J gene lost 0 bases, with 7 bases spanning the gap. The germline V gene has CDR1 SQVTM and CDR2 ANQGSEA. The CDR3 is 13 amino acids. The CDR3 here is CSVGQHSNQPQHF. In DNA, the CDR3 is TGCAGCGTTGGACAGCATAGCAATCAGCCCCAGCATTTT.

V is TRBV25-1 and J is TRBJ1-2; D gene ambiguous. Germline values: CDR1 MGHDK, CDR2 SYGVNS. V was clipped by 6 bases and J by 8 bases, with 19 bases between them. The CDR3 has 14 residues. The CDR3 region is CASRDLEPPFGYTF. The CDR3 nucleotides read TGTGCCAGCAGAGACTTAGAGCCTCCATTCGGCTACACCTTC.

The V call is TRBV19, the J call TRBJ2-1; 9 bases are shared with TRBD1. Germline V gives CDR1 LNHDA, CDR2 SQIVND (reference sequence). V trimming: 3 bases; J trimming: 2 bases; junction bases outside the gene matches: 5. The CDR3 has 16 amino acids. CDR3 protein: CASSIGGTGPYNEQFF. In nucleotides, the CDR3 is TGTGCCAGTAGTATCGGTGGGACAGGGCCCTACAATGAGCAGTTCTTC.